These T cell receptor beta chains were read from a single sample in a study of OX40 agonist ivuxolimab in advanced cancers. The table came from immunoSEQ multiplex PCR; TCRdb's copy has only in-frame clones and leaves some out. The table lists some 99,000 clones, about 80% of them singletons. This material consisted of CD4+ or CD8+ T cells sorted from blood, taken in a trial of the OX40 agonist ivuxolimab. These receptors were collected from an adult with an advanced solid tumor such as melanoma, head and neck, liver or kidney cancer. Each CDR3 is given with its conserved first and last residue. A D gene is named only where the DNA matches it firmly. Part of the rows lack a size; the others show once, few, many or a class for expanded clones.

V gene: TRBV18; D gene: TRBD1; clone size: -; J gene: TRBJ2-5; CDR3 protein: CASSKVSGGLETQYF; CDR3 DNA: TGTGCCAGCTCCAAGGTGTCAGGGGGCTTGGAGACCCAGTACTTC
V gene: TRBV18; D gene: -; clone size: -; J gene: TRBJ1-1; CDR3 protein: CASSPSGRGWDTEAFF; CDR3 DNA: TGTGCCAGCTCACCCTCAGGGCGAGGATGGGACACTGAAGCTTTCTTT
V gene: TRBV7-3; D gene: -; clone size: -; J gene: TRBJ2-1; CDR3 protein: CASSLNRGEQFF; CDR3 DNA: TGTGCCAGCAGCTTAAATCGCGGGGAGCAGTTCTTC
V gene: TRBV4-2; D gene: -; clone size: few; J gene: TRBJ2-7; CDR3 protein: CASSPSFLAGSGEQYF; CDR3 DNA: TGTGCCAGCAGCCCAAGCTTTCTGGCAGGGTCTGGCGAGCAGTACTTC
V gene: TRBV19; D gene: TRBD2; clone size: -; J gene: TRBJ2-1; CDR3 protein: CASIGGRAHGNEQFF; CDR3 DNA: TGTGCCAGTATCGGCGGGAGGGCCCACGGCAATGAGCAGTTCTTC
V gene: TRBV6-6; D gene: TRBD2; clone size: -; J gene: TRBJ2-1; CDR3 protein: CASGGDRGVDNEQFF; CDR3 DNA: TGTGCCAGCGGGGGAGACCGGGGGGTGGACAATGAGCAGTTCTTC
V gene: TRBV4-3; D gene: -; clone size: few; J gene: TRBJ1-1; CDR3 protein: CASSQGLFQTGHEAFF; CDR3 DNA: TGCGCCAGCAGCCAAGGCCTCTTTCAGACGGGACACGAAGCTTTCTTT
V gene: TRBV6-6; D gene: TRBD1; clone size: -; J gene: TRBJ2-5; CDR3 protein: CASRLGTGAQETQYF; CDR3 DNA: TGTGCCAGCAGGCTAGGGACAGGAGCACAAGAGACCCAGTACTTC
V gene: TRBV6-6; D gene: -; clone size: -; J gene: TRBJ1-5; CDR3 protein: CASRTRGSNQPQHF; CDR3 DNA: TGTGCCAGCAGGACCAGGGGTAGCAATCAGCCCCAGCATTTT
V gene: TRBV28; D gene: -; clone size: once; J gene: TRBJ2-4; CDR3 protein: CATWGSKNIQYF; CDR3 DNA: TGTGCCACTTGGGGGTCCAAAAACATTCAGTACTTC
V gene: TRBV5-1; D gene: -; clone size: few; J gene: TRBJ2-5; CDR3 protein: CASSLRGYQETQYF; CDR3 DNA: TGCGCCAGCAGCTTGCGGGGCTACCAAGAGACCCAGTACTTC
V gene: TRBV4-3; D gene: TRBD1; clone size: -; J gene: TRBJ1-1; CDR3 protein: CASSQLNRGEAFF; CDR3 DNA: TGCGCCAGCAGCCAACTTAACAGGGGAGAAGCTTTCTTT
V gene: TRBV5-6; D gene: -; clone size: -; J gene: TRBJ2-7; CDR3 protein: CASSLGPGLQCEQYF; CDR3 DNA: TGTGCCAGCAGCTTGGGGCCCGGACTCCAATGCGAGCAGTACTTC